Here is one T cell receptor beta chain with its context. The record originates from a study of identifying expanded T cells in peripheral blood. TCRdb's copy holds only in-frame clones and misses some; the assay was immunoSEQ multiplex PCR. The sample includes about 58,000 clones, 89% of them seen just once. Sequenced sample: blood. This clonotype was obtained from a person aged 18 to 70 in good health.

CDR3 sequence reads: CASKTGEQPQHF. The CDR3 DNA follows: TGTGCCAGTAAGACAGGTGAGCAGCCCCAGCATTTT. This chain links TRBV19 with TRBJ1-5; D may be TRBD1 (6 bases). CDR1 and CDR2 (germline): LNHDA, SQIVND (reference sequence). V was cut by 7 bases and J by 7 bases, with 11 bases left in between. The CDR3 sequence is 12 residues long.